Each of the 2 T cell receptor beta chains below was sequenced from the same sample in a study of CD8+ T cells in alopecia areata. Isolated RNA was reverse transcribed into cDNA used as the sequencing template. Using immunoSEQ multiplex PCR, the repertoire was profiled, and TCRdb retains in-frame clones only, with some absent. The top ten hold around 2.8% of the sample, which has 110,000 or so clones, approximately 60% seen once. Sequenced: CD4+ T cells sorted from blood. These TCRs come from a human donor in good health.

V usage is TRBV27 and J usage is TRBJ1-5, with D unclear. V shed 6 bases and J shed 0 bases, with 12 bases lying between them. The CDR3 has 15 residues. Looked up from germline, CDR1 is MNHEY and CDR2 is SMNVEV (reference sequence). The CDR3 coding sequence is TGTGCCAGCAGGCCAGGCGTCCCTAGCAATCAGCCCCAGCATTTT. Translation: CASRPGVPSNQPQHF.

The chain is built from TRBV9 and TRBJ2-7; 7 bases map to TRBD1. The germline CDR1 and CDR2 sequences are SGDLS and YYNGEE. V lost 0 bases, J lost 2 bases, and 5 bases stayed unmatched. The CDR3 is 15 amino acids. This CDR3 reads CASSVGRQGPYEQYF. DNA for the CDR3: TGTGCCAGCAGCGTAGGCAGACAGGGCCCCTACGAGCAGTACTTC.